The 23 T cell receptor beta chains in this list originate from one sample, sequenced in a study of CD8 T cells in ankylosing spondylitis. Each CDR3 protein is one row after TCRdb ran MiXCR on the 5' RACE reads. The sample has roughly 30,000 distinct CDR3 sequences; about 5.3% are singletons. Sample: blood, either unsorted or a sorted T cell fraction (not recorded which). Receptors originate from a female donor with ankylosing spondylitis or in good health (not recorded which).

This clonotype appeared many times. The gene calls are TRBV9 and TRBJ2-2; D may match TRBD1 or TRBD2 (5 bases each). From germline, CDR1 is SGDLS and CDR2 YYNGEE. Deletions cut 4 bases from V and 1 base from J, with 17 bases between. The CDR3 is 17 residues long. The CDR3 loop is CASSPHPGTVNTGELFF. CDR3 in DNA: TGTGCCAGCAGCCCTCATCCTGGGACGGTGAACACCGGGGAGCTGTTTTTT.

This clonotype was picked up many times. The rearrangement joins TRBV9 to TRBJ2-1; no clear D gene. The germline V gene has CDR1 SGDLS and CDR2 YYNGEE. This CDR3 contains 13 residues. The V gene lost 0 bases and the J gene lost 8 bases, with 9 bases spanning the gap. CDR3 amino acids: CASSVGIPDEQFF. The CDR3, as DNA: TGTGCCAGCAGCGTAGGGATTCCCGATGAGCAGTTCTTC.

Ten or more counts support this clonotype. V usage is TRBV9 and J usage is TRBJ1-2, with 9 bases that match TRBD1. The J segment lost 4 bases and the V segment lost 3 bases, leaving 10 bases of the junction unmatched. Germline CDR1 is SGDLS and CDR2 is YYNGEE. The CDR3 has 16 residues. For the CDR3, the DNA is TGTGCCAGCAGCGGGGGGACAGGGCCCGTCGGCTATGGCTACACCTTC. Protein sequence: CASSGGTGPVGYGYTF.

This clonotype was recorded a few times. This chain joins TRBV24-1 and TRBJ2-4; the D is unclear. With 4 bases removed from V and 4 bases from J, the gap between germline ends came to 22 bases. There are 18 residues in the CDR3. The germline V gene encodes CDR1 KGHDR and CDR2 SFDVKD. CDR3 residues: CATSDPPPREELKNIQYF. CDR3 sequence (DNA): TGTGCCACCAGTGACCCGCCCCCCAGAGAAGAGCTGAAAAACATTCAGTACTTC.

This clonotype was seen at least ten times. The gene calls are TRBV9 and TRBJ2-1, with D perhaps matching TRBD1 or TRBD2 (5 bases each). The germline V gene has CDR1 SGDLS and CDR2 YYNGEE. The CDR3 consists of 15 residues. V shed 4 bases and J shed 6 bases, with 17 bases lying between them. DNA for the CDR3: TGTGCCAGCAGCCCTTCGGGGACCGCTCCCAATGAGCAGTTCTTC. The encoded protein is CASSPSGTAPNEQFF.

This clonotype was recorded at least ten times. The chain combines TRBV9 with TRBJ1-4, with TRBD1 matching 7 bases. The CDR3 is 14 amino acids. Losses at the gene ends were 3 bases for V and 4 bases for J; bases not matched to a gene: 3. The germline V gene has CDR1 SGDLS and CDR2 YYNGEE. CDR3 nucleotide sequence: TGTGCCAGCAGCGCCGGGACAGATAATGAAAAACTGTTTTTT. As protein: CASSAGTDNEKLFF.

The table lists this clonotype with a few counts. This sequence joins TRBV9 and TRBJ1-1; D is unclear. Germline values: CDR1 SGDLS, CDR2 YYNGEE. The CDR3 sequence is 13 residues long. The V and J ends lost 1 base and 1 base respectively, with 5 bases between them. The CDR3 loop reads CASSVSWNTEAFF. The CDR3 coding sequence is TGTGCCAGCAGCGTATCCTGGAACACTGAAGCTTTCTTT.

The chain carries TRBV9 and TRBJ1-4; TRBD1 matches at 8 bases. V gave up 3 bases and J gave up 7 bases; unmatched junction bases: 8. This CDR3 has 15 amino acids. CDR1 is SGDLS and CDR2 is YYNGEE in the germline V gene. The CDR3 reads CASSARPGGREKLFF. The CDR3 DNA reads TGTGCCAGCAGCGCTCGACCAGGGGGCCGTGAAAAACTGTTTTTT. The full variable domain, in which reference TRBV9 and TRBJ1-4 provide the parts outside the CDR3, is DSGVTQTPKHLITATGQRVTLRCSPRSGDLSVYWYQQSLDQGLQFLIQYYNGEERAKGNILERFSAQQFPDLHSELNLSSLELGDSALYFCASSARPGGREKLFFGSGTQLSVL.

In this sample, this clonotype is medium-sized. The J gene is TRBJ1-1, the V gene TRBV9; 9 positions agree with TRBD1. V was pared by 2 bases and J by 4 bases, with 3 bases of the junction left unmatched. The CDR3 is 14 residues long. Germline assignment: CDR1 SGDLS and CDR2 YYNGEE. The CDR3 nucleotides read TGTGCCAGCAGCGTGGGGACAGGGCGCACTGAAGCTTTCTTT. Amino acid sequence: CASSVGTGRTEAFF.

This clonotype is categorized as medium-sized. This chain uses TRBV9 with TRBJ1-2; D might be TRBD1 (5 bases). Trimming cost V 0 bases and J 0 bases, with 12 bases left between them. This CDR3 contains 16 residues. The germline V gene has CDR1 SGDLS and CDR2 YYNGEE. The DNA for the CDR3 is TGTGCCAGCAGCGTAGCGGGGCAGGTTACTAACTATGGCTACACCTTC. Amino acids: CASSVAGQVTNYGYTF.

This clonotype was detected many times. The CDR3 bases are TGTGCCAGCGCCTCTGCAGGGTACGCTGGGGCCAACGTCCTGACTTTC. Its translation is CASASAGYAGANVLTF. V is TRBV9 and J is TRBJ2-6, with a tentative D call TRBD1 (5 bases). The ends were cut back, 7 bases at V and 2 bases at J, with 16 bases in the middle. CDR3 length: 16 amino acids. Germline-derived CDR1 and CDR2 are SGDLS and YYNGEE.

At least ten counts were recorded for this clonotype. V usage is TRBV9 and J usage is TRBJ2-5; 7 nucleotides line up with TRBD1. This CDR3 has 15 amino acids. Germline V gene data show CDR1 as SGDLS and CDR2 as YYNGEE. J gave up 2 bases and V 3 bases, and 7 bases lay outside the gene matches. As DNA, the CDR3 is TGTGCCAGCAGCGCAACAGGGGCCGTGCAAGAGACCCAGTACTTC. Translation: CASSATGAVQETQYF.

This clonotype has ten or more counts. The chain joins TRBV9 to TRBJ1-2; D may be TRBD1 (5 bases). CDR3 size: 14 residues. Trimming shortened V by 7 bases and J by 4 bases, and 17 bases separated the two germline ends. In germline, CDR1 is SGDLS, CDR2 YYNGEE. This chain's CDR3 is CASHQKGGVYGYTF. CDR3 bases: TGTGCCAGCCACCAGAAGGGAGGGGTCTATGGCTACACCTTC.

This clonotype came up many times. CDR3 protein: CASSLASGPGETQYF. CDR3 coding DNA: TGTGCCAGCAGCCTCGCTAGCGGCCCTGGGGAGACCCAGTACTTC. V is TRBV9 and J is TRBJ2-5, with TRBD2 matching 7 bases. Germline values: CDR1 SGDLS, CDR2 YYNGEE. J gave up 5 bases and V 4 bases, and 11 bases lay outside the gene matches. The CDR3 loop spans 15 amino acids.

This clonotype was observed at least ten times. The V call is TRBV21-1, the J call TRBJ2-3; the table's D call of TRBD1 was not tested on the DNA. TRBV21-1 constitutes a pseudogene. The CDR3 totals 16 residues. CDR3 region: CASSKSQTGGPDTQYF. The CDR3 DNA follows: TGTGCCAGCAGCAAAAGCCAGACAGGGGGCCCAGATACGCAGTATTTT.

This clonotype was recorded many times. The CDR3 spells CASSVGSGRYEQYF. Written as DNA, the CDR3 is TGTGCCAGCAGCGTAGGATCAGGGAGATACGAGCAGTACTTC. The chain is built from TRBV9 and TRBJ2-7; D may correspond to TRBD1 or TRBD2 (5 bases each). CDR3 length: 14 amino acids. V was trimmed by 0 bases and J by 4 bases, leaving 11 bases between them. Germline V gene data show CDR1 as SGDLS and CDR2 as YYNGEE.

This clonotype was observed at least ten times. The chain couples TRBV9 to TRBJ1-4; D might be TRBD1 (6 bases). There are 16 residues in the CDR3. Trimming shortened V by 4 bases and J by 7 bases, and 20 bases separated the two germline ends. Per the germline V gene, CDR1 is SGDLS and CDR2 is YYNGEE. The CDR3 DNA reads as TGTGCCAGCAGCCCGGTGGGACACACCACTGGTGAAAAACTGTTTTTT. Translating it yields CASSPVGHTTGEKLFF.

This clonotype came up many times. V gene TRBV9 combines with J gene TRBJ1-5; no clear D. The germline CDR1 and CDR2 sequences are SGDLS and YYNGEE. Trimming took off 3 bases at V and 9 bases at J, with 16 bases between the two ends. The CDR3 has 14 residues. The CDR3 nucleotides read TGTGCCAGCAGCGGAGACGACGGGATCAGGCCCCAGCATTTT. Amino acid sequence: CASSGDDGIRPQHF. The full variable domain, rest sourced from reference TRBV9 and TRBJ1-5, is DSGVTQTPKHLITATGQRVTLRCSPRSGDLSVYWYQQSLDQGLQFLIQYYNGEERAKGNILERFSAQQFPDLHSELNLSSLELGDSALYFCASSGDDGIRPQHFGDGTRLSIL.

This clonotype was seen repeatedly, ten times or more. The DNA of the CDR3 is TGTGCCAGCAGCGTAGGACTAGCGGGAGTCTACGAGCAGTACTTC. Its translation is CASSVGLAGVYEQYF. This chain links TRBV9 with TRBJ2-7; 12 bases agree with TRBD2. The CDR3 contains 15 residues. With V trimmed by 0 bases and J by 3 bases, 1 base remained unmatched. Per the germline V gene, CDR1 is SGDLS and CDR2 is YYNGEE.

This clonotype came up a few times. The chain carries TRBV9 and TRBJ2-2; 8 bases line up with TRBD2. Germline assignment: CDR1 SGDLS and CDR2 YYNGEE. With 3 bases clipped from V and 6 bases from J, the junction kept 7 bases outside the gene matches. CDR3 length: 15 residues. The CDR3 region has the DNA TGTGCCAGCAGCGCGGGGGGGCTAGCCGCCGGGGAGCTGTTTTTT. Its translation is CASSAGGLAAGELFF. The full variable domain, its missing parts supplied by reference TRBV9 and TRBJ2-2, is DSGVTQTPKHLITATGQRVTLRCSPRSGDLSVYWYQQSLDQGLQFLIQYYNGEERAKGNILERFSAQQFPDLHSELNLSSLELGDSALYFCASSAGGLAAGELFFGEGSRLTVL.

This clonotype was observed many times. This chain uses TRBV9 with TRBJ2-7; no firm D call. The CDR3 consists of 13 residues. From germline, CDR1 is SGDLS and CDR2 YYNGEE. V lost 2 bases and J 1 base, leaving 7 bases between the germline ends. The CDR3 loop reads CASSVQDSYEQYF. The CDR3 nucleotides are TGTGCCAGCAGCGTCCAGGATTCCTACGAGCAGTACTTC.

This clonotype came up many times. This chain connects TRBV9 to TRBJ1-6; tentatively, D is TRBD1 (5 bases). Trimming shortened V by 0 bases and J by 8 bases, and 15 bases separated the two germline ends. The CDR3 is 16 amino acids. Germline V gene data show CDR1 as SGDLS and CDR2 as YYNGEE. The CDR3 DNA reads as TGTGCCAGCAGCGTAGACCCAGGGAGAATTGATTCACCCCTCCACTTT. Its translation: CASSVDPGRIDSPLHF.

This clonotype was counted ten times or more. The chain joins TRBV9 to TRBJ2-7; D may be TRBD1 (5 bases). With 2 bases removed from V and 2 bases from J, the gap between germline ends came to 11 bases. The CDR3 loop spans 14 amino acids. CDR1 is SGDLS and CDR2 is YYNGEE in the germline V gene. Here the CDR3 reads CASSVRQNPYEQYF. The CDR3 nucleotides are TGTGCCAGCAGCGTCCGACAGAACCCCTACGAGCAGTACTTC.